The present T cell receptor beta chain was sequenced within a study of Ad26.COV2.S vaccination and SARS-CoV-2 variants (dated by TCRdb to the early 2020s). For the wider study: Vaccine-arm donors were drawn from COV1001, a multicentre, randomized, double-blind, placebo-controlled phase I-IIa trial of Ad26.COV2.S in healthy adults. Investigators did not know the trial group allocation while performing experiments and assessing outcomes. Ad26.COV2.S was given intramuscularly at 5x10^10 or 1x10^11 viral particles, as a single shot or as two shots 56 days apart. Trial participants were randomized into five groups of five: low-dose or high-dose Ad26.COV2.S given once or twice, or placebo on both occasions. The specificity and breadth of SARS-CoV-2-reactive T cell receptors after Ad26.COV2.S vaccination were assessed by TCRbeta repertoire sequencing. A total of roughly 32 samples were included in the TCR-sequenced set, comprising about 20 Ad26.COV2.S vaccine recipients, 5 placebo recipients and 8 SARS-CoV-2 convalescent individuals. What the study reported, not specific to this receptor: The study lacked the statistical power to compare responses across vaccine doses or regimens. After vaccination, substantial breadth of spike-specific CD8+ and CD4+ T cell responses was reported. Vaccine and placebo recipients had similar non-spike TCR breadth, a finding consistent with the vaccine containing only spike. It was noted by the authors that total T cell responses may have been underestimated by the TCR breadth and depth analyses. Ad26.COV2.S recipients had higher spike-specific TCR breadth than placebo recipients (P = 0.0014).

In the case of this clone: Its cognate antigen has yet to be identified. Per-base quality was not reported, and no clone a single base away is much larger than it.

Explained via the paper, the treatment or condition label denotes: some 20 received Ad26.COV2.S at low or high dose, single or two shots; about 5 received placebo; per-sample allocation not given. For vaccine and placebo recipients, repertoires were sequenced using samples collected on day 63 after the first injection. Between 29 July and 7 August 2020, Cohort 1b enrolled some 25 adults aged 18-55 years at one site in Boston, USA. Ad26.COV2.S was a replication-incompetent adenovirus type 26 vector that expressed a prefusion-stabilized SARS-CoV-2 spike protein derived from the original Wuhan strain. The immunoSEQ Assay was used to sequence TCRbeta CDR3 regions. After extraction, genomic DNA underwent amplification by bias-controlled multiplex PCR, followed by high-throughput sequencing. For the original study's pipeline: To quantify the absolute abundance of every unique TCRbeta CDR3 region, sequences were collapsed and filtered. T cell fraction was estimated by normalizing TCRbeta template counts to usable DNA, which was measured by amplifying reference genes present in all nucleated cells. Repertoire TCRs were annotated as SARS-CoV-2-specific when V gene, CDR3 amino acid sequence and J gene were exactly matched to a known reactive TCR set. The reference SARS-CoV-2 TCR set was derived from MIRA and filtered for enrichment in COVID-19-positive ImmuneCODE repertoires, a step that removed public or cross-reactive TCRs. Based on the MIRA antigens, annotated TCRs were further analysed at the level of specific ORF or position within ORF. Depth was the summed frequency of annotated unique rearrangements, while breadth was defined as annotated unique rearrangements over total unique productive rearrangements. Two-sided Wilcoxon rank-sum tests were used to compare TCR breadth between groups. TCRdb retrieved this table from immuneACCESS and kept in-frame rearrangements only. Not all clones are present; in checked studies, unresolved V genes account for under half, and no reason is known for the remainder. That table is the source of V, J and clone size, and D and trimming were worked out from the DNA. Counted in this sample were some 350,000 clones; about 88% of them appeared once. The top ten clonotypes cover 2.5% to 3.5% of the sample.

Sequencing used peripheral blood, obtained in a trial of Ad26.COV2.S vaccine versus placebo. This TCR derives from a person aged 18-65 years who received the Ad26.COV2.S COVID-19 vaccine or a placebo.

The DNA sequence reads TGTGCCACCAGACAGGGGGCCTACGAGCAGTACTTC. Protein translation: CATRQGAYEQYF. In this chain, TRBV21-1 is recombined with TRBJ2-7; the tabulated D call, TRBD1, remains unverified against the DNA. TRBV21-1 corresponds to a pseudogene. Its CDR3 holds 12 amino acids, cysteine through phenylalanine. CDR3 DNA only is kept here, 36 bases in frame from base 1.